These 20 T cell receptor beta chains were sequenced from one sample in a study of blood T cell repertoires in COVID-19 (TCRdb year 2020). Libraries came from the immunoSEQ multiplex PCR assay. The table was pulled from immuneACCESS by TCRdb, which kept in-frame rearrangements only. Such tables lose some clones; where checked, under half of the loss comes from unresolved V genes, and the rest has no known cause. This sample gives roughly 120,000 clones in total; roughly nine tenths of them show up just once. Of the sample, around 3.8% is held by the ten largest clones. The sequenced material came from peripheral blood. The receptor source for this set is a man between 50 and 59 years old with active COVID-19.

The chain couples TRBV2 to TRBJ2-6; tentative D call: TRBD2 (6 bases). Trimming removed 6 bases from V and 1 base from J, with 22 bases in between. Germline assignment: CDR1 SNHLY and CDR2 FYNNEI. The CDR3 runs 19 residues. The CDR3: CASRPGDGRLESGANVLTF. The CDR3 DNA sequence: TGTGCCAGCAGACCGGGGGACGGCCGGCTTGAATCTGGGGCCAACGTCCTGACTTTC.

This chain links TRBV6-5 with TRBJ2-3, with D hard to call. Germline-derived CDR1 and CDR2 are MNHEY and SVGAGI. CDR3 length equals 13 residues. The ends were cut back, 4 bases at V and 2 bases at J, with 7 bases in the middle. The CDR3 bases are TGTGCCAGCAGTTCCAAACACACAGATACGCAGTATTTT. This codes for CASSSKHTDTQYF.

This CDR3 reads CASSFAGVGLAGEQYF. DNA of the CDR3: TGTGCCAGCAGCTTTGCGGGGGTAGGACTAGCGGGGGAGCAGTACTTC. The chain recombines TRBV7-6 with TRBJ2-7; 12 positions match TRBD2. J lost 7 bases, V lost 3 bases, and 10 bases had no gene match. Germline V gene lookup returns CDR1 SGHVS and CDR2 FNYEAQ. This CDR3 is 16 amino acids long.

The V call is TRBV6-5, the J call TRBJ1-4, with D tentatively TRBD1 (5 bases). Germline V gives CDR1 MNHEY, CDR2 SVGAGI. V lost 4 bases to trimming and J lost 4 bases, with 10 bases between them. This CDR3 spans 14 amino acids. CDR3 protein: CASSSGLFNEKLFF. Written as DNA, the CDR3 is TGTGCCAGCAGTTCGGGACTTTTTAATGAAAAACTGTTTTTT.

V is TRBV2 and J is TRBJ2-1; possible D gene TRBD2, 5 bases. Germline V CDR1 and CDR2: SNHLY, FYNNEI. The V end lost 11 bases, the J end lost 6 bases, and 23 bases lay between the germline ends. The CDR3 length is 15 residues. This chain's CDR3 is CASHKEALRGNEQFF. In DNA form, the CDR3 reads TGTGCCTCACATAAAGAGGCTCTCCGGGGCAATGAGCAGTTCTTC.

The genes are TRBV5-6 and TRBJ1-5; TRBD1 agrees at 9 bases. This CDR3 is 15 amino acids long. V shed 5 bases, J shed 2 bases, and the junction held 5 bases outside the gene matches. Looked up from germline, CDR1 is SGHDT and CDR2 is YYEEEE. The CDR3 region has the DNA TGTGCCAGCAGTTACAGGGGGCTGGGCAATCAGCCCCAGCATTTT. Translating it yields CASSYRGLGNQPQHF.

The chain combines TRBV11-2 with TRBJ2-7; possibly TRBD2 for D (5 bases). CDR1 and CDR2 from the germline V gene are SGHAT and FQNNGV. The V gene lost 7 bases and the J gene lost 1 base, with 14 bases spanning the gap. The CDR3 sequence is 14 residues long. CDR3 coding DNA: TGTGCCAGCACTCATAAGCGGAGTTCCTACGAGCAGTACGTC. This encodes CASTHKRSSYEQYV.

The chain joins TRBV4-1 to TRBJ1-3; TRBD1 is a possible D gene (5 bases). This CDR3 comprises 17 residues. V lost 4 bases, J lost 0 bases, and 16 bases lay in between. Per germline, CDR1 MGHRA and CDR2 YSYEKL. CDR3 amino acids: CASSRGGLVHSGNTIYF. CDR3 nucleotide sequence: TGCGCCAGCAGCCGTGGGGGGTTGGTCCACTCTGGAAACACCATATATTTT.

The chain joins TRBV5-1 to TRBJ1-2; 12 bases are a match to TRBD1. The CDR3 contains 14 residues. V trimming: 4 bases; J trimming: 8 bases; junction bases outside the gene matches: 6. The germline V gene has CDR1 SGHRS and CDR2 YFSETQ. Here the CDR3 reads CASSGGQGAGGYTF. The CDR3 DNA follows: TGCGCCAGCAGCGGGGGACAGGGGGCTGGCGGCTACACCTTC. The complete variable domain, with remaining parts taken from reference TRBV5-1 and TRBJ1-2, reads KAGVTQTPRYLIKTRGQQVTLSCSPISGHRSVSWYQQTPGQGLQFLFEYFSETQRNKGNFPGRFSGRQFSNSRSEMNVSTLELGDSALYLCASSGGQGAGGYTFGSGTRLTVV.

Only one count was recorded for this clone. The chain recombines TRBV2 with TRBJ2-7; 10 bases agree with TRBD2. V gave up 1 base and J gave up 3 bases; unmatched junction bases: 6. The CDR3 consists of 16 residues. Germline CDR1 and CDR2: SNHLY and FYNNEI. In DNA form, the CDR3 reads TGTGCCAGCAGTGAAGTGACTAGCGGGCTCCTCTACGAGCAGTACGTC. This sequence encodes CASSEVTSGLLYEQYV.

J is TRBJ2-1 and V is TRBV15, with D unclear. Germline loops: CDR1 LNHNV, CDR2 YYDKDF (reference sequence). V was clipped by 1 base and J by 3 bases, with 7 bases between them. This CDR3 is built from 14 residues. In nucleotides, the CDR3 is TGTGCCACCAGCAGAGGACAAGACTACAATGAGCAGTTCTTC. It translates to CATSRGQDYNEQFF.

J is TRBJ1-6 and V is TRBV7-2, with TRBD1 matching over 11 bases. CDR1 is SGHTA, CDR2 FQGNSA, per germline. This CDR3 contains 16 residues. Trimming at V came to 6 bases and at J to 9 bases, leaving 10 bases not matched to a gene. The CDR3 DNA is TGTGCCAGCAGTCCCCAAGGGACAGGGGGTGGTTCACCCCTCCACTTT. Its protein product is CASSPQGTGGGSPLHF. Filled out from reference TRBV7-2 and TRBJ1-6, the complete variable domain reads GAGVSQSPSNKVTEKGKDVELRCDPISGHTALYWYRQSLGQGLEFLIYFQGNSAPDKSGLPSDRFSAERTGGSVSTLTIQRTQQEDSAVYLCASSPQGTGGGSPLHFGNGTRLTVT.

This chain joins TRBV5-1 and TRBJ2-1, with 10 bases fitting TRBD2. Germline trimming cut 1 base from V and 10 bases from J; bases unmatched to any gene: 5. The CDR3 is made up of 14 amino acids. Germline lookup yields CDR1 SGHRS and CDR2 YFSETQ. The CDR3 loop reads CASSLTSGVGEQFF. Here the CDR3 DNA reads TGCGCCAGCAGCTTGACTAGCGGGGTGGGAGAGCAGTTCTTC.

J is TRBJ2-5 and V is TRBV9, with 9 bases that match TRBD2. The CDR3 contains 15 residues. With 2 bases clipped from V and 2 bases from J, the junction kept 4 bases outside the gene matches. Germline V gives CDR1 SGDLS, CDR2 YYNGEE. The CDR3 loop is CASSVAGGLQETQYF. CDR3 DNA sequence: TGTGCCAGCAGCGTTGCGGGGGGGTTGCAAGAGACCCAGTACTTC.

The chain joins TRBV4-1 to TRBJ2-1; tentative D call: TRBD2 (7 bases). Germline CDR1 and CDR2: MGHRA and YSYEKL. V was pared by 4 bases and J by 8 bases, with 21 bases between. This CDR3 comprises 16 residues. CDR3 DNA sequence: TGCGCCAGCAGCCCAAATCGCGGCGGGGGCCGAGATGAGCAGTTCTTC. This gives the protein CASSPNRGGGRDEQFF.

This chain connects TRBV7-9 to TRBJ2-5, with 10 bases identical to TRBD1. With V trimmed by 5 bases and J by 3 bases, 3 bases remained unmatched. This CDR3 has 14 residues. CDR1 and CDR2 from the germline V gene are SEHNR and FQNEAQ (reference sequence). CDR3 sequence reads: CASSRTGGEETQYF. Written as DNA, the CDR3 is TGTGCCAGCAGCCGGACAGGGGGAGAAGAGACCCAGTACTTC.

The chain is built from TRBV5-1 and TRBJ2-3, with TRBD2 identical over 7 bases. Germline V gene data show CDR1 as SGHRS and CDR2 as YFSETQ. CDR3 length: 17 residues. Unmatched junction bases numbered 12, after V lost 4 bases and J lost 1 base. In nucleotides, the CDR3 is TGCGCCAGCAGCCCAATTTTTTCCCGGGAGGGCACAGATACGCAGTATTTT. It specifies CASSPIFSREGTDTQYF.

The rearrangement joins TRBV27 to TRBJ1-2; D remains ambiguous. Germline V gene data show CDR1 as MNHEY and CDR2 as SMNVEV (reference sequence). Trimming shortened V by 5 bases and J by 5 bases, and 21 bases separated the two germline ends. The CDR3 sequence is 16 residues long. Here the CDR3 reads CASSPHIGGGEYGYTF. The CDR3, as DNA: TGTGCCAGCAGTCCCCATATTGGCGGCGGGGAATATGGCTACACCTTC.

This clone has a single count. The chain recombines TRBV19 with TRBJ1-3; D is perhaps TRBD1 (6 bases). The CDR3 runs to 13 residues. Germline loops: CDR1 LNHDA, CDR2 SQIVND (reference sequence). Trimming took off 9 bases at V and 4 bases at J, with 13 bases between the two ends. In DNA form, the CDR3 reads TGTGCCAGGACTACAGGGTCAGGAAACACCATATATTTT. This encodes CARTTGSGNTIYF.

The chain employs TRBV28 and TRBJ1-5, with 8 positions matching TRBD1. Germline trimming cut 5 bases from V and 7 bases from J; bases unmatched to any gene: 7. The CDR3 is 14 amino acids. The germline gives CDR1 MDHEN, CDR2 SYDVKM. CDR3 region: CASSNQGAWQPQHF. DNA for the CDR3: TGTGCCAGCAGTAATCAGGGGGCTTGGCAGCCCCAGCATTTT.